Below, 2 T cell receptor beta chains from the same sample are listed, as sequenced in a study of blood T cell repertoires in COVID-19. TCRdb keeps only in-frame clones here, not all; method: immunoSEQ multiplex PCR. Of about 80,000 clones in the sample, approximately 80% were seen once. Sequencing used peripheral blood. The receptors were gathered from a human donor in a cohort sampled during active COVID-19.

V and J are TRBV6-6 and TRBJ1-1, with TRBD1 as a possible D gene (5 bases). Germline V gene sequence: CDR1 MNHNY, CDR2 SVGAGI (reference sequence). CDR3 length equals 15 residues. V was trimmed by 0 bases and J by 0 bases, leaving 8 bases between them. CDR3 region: CASSYSNRMNTEAFF. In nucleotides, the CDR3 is TGTGCCAGCAGTTACTCGAACAGGATGAACACTGAAGCTTTCTTT.

The CDR3 bases are TGTGCCAGCAGCTTTTTTGCGGGGGGGGCGAACACCGGGGAGCTGTTTTTT. Protein: CASSFFAGGANTGELFF. V gene TRBV5-4 combines with J gene TRBJ2-2; 9 bases match TRBD2. V lost 2 bases, J lost 0 bases, and 5 bases stayed unmatched. The CDR3 is 17 residues long. The germline V gene has CDR1 SGHNT and CDR2 YYREEE (reference sequence).